This is a list of T cell receptor beta chains from one sample in a study of OX40 agonist ivuxolimab in advanced cancers. TCRdb keeps only in-frame clones here, not all; method: immunoSEQ multiplex PCR. The sample records approximately 62,000 clones, 88% being singletons. The sequencing here drew on CD4+ or CD8+ T cells sorted from blood, taken in a trial of the OX40 agonist ivuxolimab. All receptors derive from an adult with an advanced solid tumor such as melanoma, head and neck, liver or kidney cancer. Each CDR3 is given with its conserved first and last residue. A D gene is named only where the DNA matches it firmly. Clone sizes are given selectively: once, few, many, or a class where the clone is expanded.

.	TRBV4-3	.	TRBJ2-1	CASSQEWVSSYNEQFF	TGCGCCAGCAGCCAAGAATGGGTGAGCTCCTACAATGAGCAGTTCTTC
TRBD1	TRBV5-5	once	TRBJ1-2	CASSLEGQGTYGYTF	TGTGCCAGCAGCTTGGAGGGACAGGGGACCTATGGCTACACCTTC
.	TRBV7-8	.	TRBJ1-1	CASRPSGRLLNTEAFF	TGTGCCAGCAGACCATCAGGTCGGCTTTTGAACACTGAAGCTTTCTTT
TRBD1	TRBV7-2	.	TRBJ2-7	CASSSQGGGYEQYF	TGTGCCAGCAGCTCACAGGGGGGAGGCTACGAGCAGTACTTC
.	TRBV5-1	.	TRBJ2-3	CASSPTSSLGTDTQYF	TGCGCCAGCAGCCCTACTAGCTCGCTAGGCACAGATACGCAGTATTTT
.	TRBV27	.	TRBJ1-1	CASSLWGRQAFF	TGTGCCAGCAGTCTATGGGGGCGACAAGCTTTCTTT
.	TRBV7-8	.	TRBJ2-7	CASSLSEAYEQYF	TGTGCCAGCAGCTTAAGTGAAGCCTACGAGCAGTACTTC
.	TRBV2	.	TRBJ1-2	CASSADRVLYGYTF	TGTGCCAGCAGCGCGGACAGAGTCCTCTATGGCTACACCTTC
.	TRBV7-9	.	TRBJ2-7	CASSLGVFYEQYF	TGTGCCAGCAGCCTCGGGGTGTTCTACGAGCAGTACTTC
.	TRBV5-6	.	TRBJ1-4	CASSLGLTNEKLFF	TGTGCCAGCAGCTTGGGACTTACTAATGAAAAACTGTTTTTT
TRBD2	TRBV4-3	.	TRBJ2-5	CASSLSGGSETQYF	TGCGCCAGCAGCCTGAGCGGGGGGTCGGAGACCCAGTACTTC
TRBD1	TRBV27	.	TRBJ1-1	CASKGAGRTEAFF	TGTGCCAGCAAGGGGGCAGGGAGAACTGAAGCTTTCTTT
.	TRBV4-1	.	TRBJ2-3	CASSQGRQVDSQIRSGAQYF	TGCGCCAGCAGCCAAGGACGACAGGTTGACTCACAGATACGCAGTGGGGCCCAGTATTTT
.	TRBV11-3	.	TRBJ1-1	CASSLASGGTEAFF	TGTGCCAGCAGCTTAGCTTCGGGGGGCACTGAAGCTTTCTTT
.	TRBV27	.	TRBJ2-2	CASSPRGNTGELFF	TGTGCCAGCAGCCCCAGGGGGAACACCGGGGAGCTGTTTTTT
.	TRBV19	.	TRBJ1-1	CASRWSNTEAFF	TGTGCCAGTAGGTGGTCGAACACTGAAGCTTTCTTT
.	TRBV11-2	.	TRBJ2-7	CASSPLGAQGYEQYF	TGTGCCAGCAGCCCACTCGGTGCCCAGGGCTACGAGCAGTACTTC
TRBD1	TRBV27	few	TRBJ1-1	CASSFGQGGDTEAFF	TGTGCCAGCAGTTTTGGACAGGGAGGGGACACTGAAGCTTTCTTT
.	TRBV4-3	.	TRBJ1-1	CASSQGGIPEAFF	TGCGCCAGCAGCCAAGGGGGGATTCCTGAAGCTTTCTTT
.	TRBV11-1	.	TRBJ2-4	CASSLGQGGMDIQYF	TGTGCCAGCAGCCTGGGACAAGGGGGAATGGACATTCAGTACTTC
.	TRBV20-1	.	TRBJ2-5	CSASQQETQYF	TGCAGTGCTAGCCAACAAGAGACCCAGTACTTC
.	TRBV5-4	.	TRBJ1-2	CASSDSSRGDNYGYTF	TGTGCCAGCAGCGACTCGAGTAGGGGGGATAACTATGGCTACACCTTC
.	TRBV28	.	TRBJ1-1	CASSRFFGKPDEAFF	TGTGCCAGCAGCCGATTTTTCGGGAAGCCAGACGAAGCTTTCTTT
TRBD1	TRBV7-2	.	TRBJ1-2	CASNLDRGIVGYTF	TGTGCCAGCAATTTGGACAGGGGGATCGTTGGCTACACCTTC
.	TRBV6-5	once	TRBJ1-1	CASSTGKGNTEAFF	TGTGCCAGCAGTACAGGGAAGGGGAACACTGAAGCTTTCTTT
TRBD2	TRBV5-1	.	TRBJ2-1	CASSLSGLASGNPQYNEQFF	TGCGCCAGCAGCTTGTCCGGTTTGGCTAGCGGGAATCCCCAGTACAATGAGCAGTTCTTC
TRBD2	TRBV27	.	TRBJ2-7	CASSRPGGLTYEQYF	TGTGCCAGCAGTCGCCCGGGGGGACTCACCTACGAGCAGTACTTC
TRBD2	TRBV10-2	.	TRBJ2-3	CASRGTTRGGTQYF	TGCGCCAGCAGAGGGACTACCCGAGGCGGTACGCAGTATTTT
.	TRBV7-2	.	TRBJ1-1	CASSLTENTEAFF	TGTGCCAGCAGCTTAACAGAGAACACTGAAGCTTTCTTT
TRBD1	TRBV19	.	TRBJ2-3	CASGQGGTDTQYF	TGTGCCAGCGGACAGGGGGGCACAGATACGCAGTATTTT
.	TRBV11-1	once	TRBJ2-5	CASSFLYQETQYF	TGTGCCAGCAGCTTTCTGTACCAAGAGACCCAGTACTTC
TRBD1	TRBV18	.	TRBJ2-3	CASSRTGGDADTQYF	TGTGCCAGCTCACGGACAGGGGGGGACGCGGATACGCAGTATTTT
.	TRBV7-2	.	TRBJ2-2	CASSLKGGGWSGELFF	TGTGCCAGCAGCTTAAAGGGCGGGGGCTGGAGCGGGGAGCTGTTTTTT
TRBD2	TRBV5-1	.	TRBJ2-1	CASTSERGVGEQFF	TGCGCCAGCACTTCAGAGCGGGGAGTAGGTGAGCAGTTCTTC
.	TRBV6-6	.	TRBJ1-1	CASSYLGGDTEAFF	TGTGCCAGCAGTTATTTAGGGGGTGACACTGAAGCTTTCTTT
.	TRBV5-4	.	TRBJ2-3	CASSFQRTDTQYF	TGTGCCAGCAGCTTCCAGCGCACAGATACGCAGTATTTT
TRBD1	TRBV28	.	TRBJ1-5	CASSLHGTGASQPQHF	TGTGCCAGCAGTTTACACGGGACAGGGGCAAGTCAGCCCCAGCATTTT
TRBD1	TRBV6-5	.	TRBJ1-2	CASSYSRTGGGYGYTF	TGTGCCAGCAGTTACTCCCGGACAGGGGGAGGCTATGGCTACACCTTC
.	TRBV18	.	TRBJ2-2	CASSPPSQGRTGELFF	TGTGCCAGCTCACCACCGAGCCAGGGGCGAACCGGGGAGCTGTTTTTT
.	TRBV5-8	once	TRBJ1-1	CASSLTGKWVEAFF	TGTGCCAGCAGCTTGACAGGGAAATGGGTTGAAGCTTTCTTT
.	TRBV11-3	.	TRBJ2-3	CASSSPDGRNTDTQYF	TGTGCCAGCAGCTCCCCGGACGGAAGAAACACAGATACGCAGTATTTT
.	TRBV7-9	.	TRBJ2-2	CASSPYAGEGTGELFF	TGTGCCAGCAGCCCTTATGCAGGGGAGGGCACCGGGGAGCTGTTTTTT
.	TRBV7-2	.	TRBJ2-7	CASKPGAVSYEQYF	TGTGCCAGCAAACCCGGGGCGGTCTCCTACGAGCAGTACTTC
.	TRBV18	.	TRBJ2-7	CASSPGVYEQYF	TGTGCCAGCTCACCAGGGGTCTACGAGCAGTACTTC
TRBD1	TRBV18	.	TRBJ1-2	CASSPLPTGADYGYTF	TGTGCCAGCTCACCCCTTCCGACAGGGGCAGACTATGGCTACACCTTC
.	TRBV7-8	.	TRBJ1-4	CASSPEMEKLFF	TGTGCCAGCAGCCCGGAGATGGAAAAACTGTTTTTT
.	TRBV18	.	TRBJ1-1	CASSPMTREAFF	TGTGCCAGCTCACCCATGACCAGGGAAGCTTTCTTT
.	TRBV6-6	.	TRBJ1-3	CASSYSVSSGNTIYF	TGTGCCAGCAGTTACTCAGTGAGCTCTGGAAACACCATATATTTT
.	TRBV19	once	TRBJ2-3	CASSISGQTDTQYF	TGTGCCAGTAGTATCTCCGGGCAGACAGATACGCAGTATTTT
.	TRBV29-1	.	TRBJ2-7	CSVEDLRSSEQYF	TGCAGCGTTGAAGATCTTCGGTCCTCCGAGCAGTACTTC
.	TRBV11-2	once	TRBJ1-1	CASSLEAGNWAEAFF	TGTGCCAGCAGCTTAGAGGCGGGGAACTGGGCTGAAGCTTTCTTT
.	TRBV11-2	.	TRBJ1-5	CASSLAENQPQHF	TGTGCCAGCAGCTTAGCAGAGAATCAGCCCCAGCATTTT
.	TRBV6-1	.	TRBJ1-5	CASSRLEGNQPQHF	TGTGCCAGCAGTAGGCTAGAGGGGAATCAGCCCCAGCATTTT
.	TRBV11-2	.	TRBJ1-1	CASSSWGWAPGTEAFF	TGTGCCAGCAGTTCCTGGGGGTGGGCCCCGGGCACTGAAGCTTTCTTT
.	TRBV6-1	.	TRBJ1-5	CASSEAGVNQPQHF	TGTGCCAGCAGTGAAGCAGGCGTCAATCAGCCCCAGCATTTT
.	TRBV19	.	TRBJ2-1	CASSFPRPLGSYNEQFF	TGTGCCAGTAGTTTCCCCCGCCCACTAGGTTCCTACAATGAGCAGTTCTTC
.	TRBV10-2	.	TRBJ2-7	CASSQSTYEQYF	TGCGCCAGCAGTCAGTCAACCTACGAGCAGTACTTC